Listed here are 32 T cell receptor beta chains from one sample, sequenced in a study of a mutant IDH1 vaccine in newly diagnosed glioma. Noted time point: week 47, end of study. Each dose delivered 300 ug of mutant IDH1 20-mer peptide subcutaneously with imiquimod. Antigen specificity for these receptors is unknown. TCRdb's table, derived via immunoSEQ multiplex PCR, lists solely in-frame clones and lacks some. Of about 50,000 clones detected, less than 85% appear once; the ten largest clones hold 4.9%. The sample in question was PBMCs, obtained from a glioma patient whose treatment included an IDH1 peptide vaccine. Receptors originate from a woman aged 35 to 49 with glioma. Some clones in this sample may be carry-over from other donors' samples.

This chain connects TRBV19 to TRBJ2-1; D unresolved. CDR1 LNHDA and CDR2 SQIVND come from the germline V gene (reference sequence). Trimming took off 5 bases at V and 3 bases at J, with 8 bases between the two ends. The CDR3 totals 13 residues. The CDR3 coding sequence is TGTGCCAGTAGTCCTAACTTCTACAATGAGCAGTTCTTC. Its translation is CASSPNFYNEQFF.

The V gene is TRBV5-1, the J gene TRBJ2-3; 8 bases align to TRBD1. This CDR3 comprises 17 residues. Trimming at V came to 5 bases and at J to 0 bases, leaving 11 bases not matched to a gene. Germline CDR1 is SGHRS and CDR2 is YFSETQ. The CDR3, as DNA: TGCGCCAGCAGGCGTTACGGGACAGGAACTAGCACAGATACGCAGTATTTT. As protein: CASRRYGTGTSTDTQYF.

This clone was counted between two and nine times. The chain links TRBV4-3 to TRBJ1-5; D unresolved. Germline-derived CDR1 and CDR2 are LGHNA and YSLEER. The ends were cut back, 0 bases at V and 2 bases at J, with 20 bases in the middle. The length of the CDR3 is 19 residues. CDR3 loop: CASSQDPSWREGGNQPQHF. CDR3 bases: TGCGCCAGCAGCCAAGATCCGTCCTGGAGAGAGGGAGGCAATCAGCCCCAGCATTTT.

The chain has TRBV27 and TRBJ2-3, with D perhaps matching TRBD1 or TRBD2 (5 bases each). The CDR3 is 16 residues long. CDR1 is MNHEY and CDR2 is SMNVEV in the germline V gene (reference sequence). Trimming removed 7 bases from V and 1 base from J, with 18 bases in between. This chain's CDR3 is CASTPMRGWRTDTQYF. The CDR3 DNA follows: TGTGCCAGCACCCCCATGAGGGGATGGCGCACAGATACGCAGTATTTT.

The chain has TRBV7-2 and TRBJ2-5, with TRBD2 matching 11 bases. The last part of the DNA fits TRBJ2-7 better; the J call may be wrong. The CDR3 runs to 18 residues. Germline CDR1 SGHTA, CDR2 FQGNSA. This CDR3 reads CASSPSISGGADDSEQYF. Here the CDR3 DNA reads TGTGCCAGCAGCCCTTCCATTAGCGGGGGGGCCGATGATAGCGAGCAGTACTTC.

The rearrangement uses TRBV19 and TRBJ1-5; D unresolved. The V end lost 7 bases, the J end lost 0 bases, and 10 bases lay between the germline ends. Per the germline V gene, CDR1 is LNHDA and CDR2 is SQIVND (reference sequence). The CDR3 length is 14 residues. The CDR3 DNA is TGTGCCAGTAACAGACCTTATAGCAATCAGCCCCAGCATTTT. The encoded protein is CASNRPYSNQPQHF.

V usage is TRBV7-2 and J usage is TRBJ2-2; D might be TRBD2 (5 bases). The CDR3 consists of 17 residues. V was cut by 5 bases and J by 5 bases, with 21 bases left in between. Germline V gene lookup returns CDR1 SGHTA and CDR2 FQGNSA. CDR3 nucleotide sequence: TGTGCCAGCAGCGTCGACGCTCGCCCCGGGGTGACCGGGGAGCTGTTTTTT. It is translated as CASSVDARPGVTGELFF. Variable domain in full (rest from reference TRBV7-2 and TRBJ2-2): GAGVSQSPSNKVTEKGKDVELRCDPISGHTALYWYRQSLGQGLEFLIYFQGNSAPDKSGLPSDRFSAERTGGSVSTLTIQRTQQEDSAVYLCASSVDARPGVTGELFFGEGSRLTVL.

The chain recombines TRBV6-1 with TRBJ1-1; the match to TRBD1 covers 7 bases. V was pared by 2 bases and J by 1 base, with 19 bases of the junction left unmatched. The CDR3 is 20 amino acids. Germline loops: CDR1 MNHNS, CDR2 SASEGT. The DNA for the CDR3 is TGTGCCAGCAGTGAACGGAGGGGGAGGGGGCGAACTGGGCGGAACACTGAAGCTTTCTTT. Translating gives CASSERRGRGRTGRNTEAFF.

The CDR3: CAWSTGVLYGYTF. The CDR3 region has the DNA TGTGCCTGGAGTACCGGGGTGCTATATGGCTACACCTTC. The chain links TRBV30 to TRBJ1-2, with D uncertain. Germline V gene sequence: CDR1 GTSNPN, CDR2 SVGIG (reference sequence). This CDR3 contains 13 residues. Trimming removed 2 bases from V and 5 bases from J, with 12 bases in between.

This clone was observed a handful of times. This chain connects TRBV6-5 to TRBJ1-6, with no clear D. Trimming cost V 5 bases and J 10 bases, with 12 bases left between them. The germline V gene has CDR1 MNHEY and CDR2 SVGAGI. This CDR3 is built from 13 residues. CDR3 region: CASSASFGSPLHF. The CDR3 coding sequence is TGTGCCAGCAGTGCTTCCTTCGGCTCACCCCTCCACTTT.

This chain connects TRBV27 to TRBJ2-1; tentatively, D is TRBD2 (5 bases). Germline assignment: CDR1 MNHEY and CDR2 SMNVEV (reference sequence). V gave up 3 bases and J gave up 4 bases, with 7 bases separating them. This CDR3 has 13 amino acids. The CDR3: CASSFGGYNEQFF. The CDR3 nucleotides are TGTGCCAGCAGTTTTGGAGGATACAATGAGCAGTTCTTC.

This clone turned up a few times. This rearrangement joins TRBV4-1 to TRBJ1-2; 9 bases match TRBD1. CDR3 size: 18 residues. Germline CDR1 reads MGHRA; CDR2 reads YSYEKL. The trim removed 0 bases at V and 0 bases at J, leaving 8 bases unmatched. The CDR3 protein is CASSQDRGQGGPNYGYTF. DNA for the CDR3: TGCGCCAGCAGCCAAGATCGGGGACAGGGCGGACCTAACTATGGCTACACCTTC.

V and J are TRBV9 and TRBJ1-6; 9 nucleotides agree with TRBD1. The CDR3 runs 18 residues. J lost 9 bases, V lost 4 bases, and 17 bases had no gene match. Germline assignment: CDR1 SGDLS and CDR2 YYNGEE. The CDR3 protein is CASSSNAPGTGTSSPLHF. In DNA form, the CDR3 reads TGTGCCAGCAGCTCCAATGCTCCCGGGACAGGGACAAGTTCACCCCTCCACTTT.

This sequence joins TRBV29-1 and TRBJ1-2; the match to TRBD1 covers 11 bases. This CDR3 is 17 amino acids long. Looked up from germline, CDR1 is SQVTM and CDR2 is ANQGSEA. V lost 8 bases, J lost 4 bases, and 18 bases stayed unmatched. The DNA of the CDR3 is TGCAGCTTTGTTGGGGTAACCGGGACAGGGGGATTCTATGGCTACACCTTC. It specifies CSFVGVTGTGGFYGYTF.

The rearrangement joins TRBV7-9 to TRBJ2-5; 10 bases fit TRBD1. This CDR3 comprises 15 residues. V was pared by 5 bases and J by 4 bases, with 7 bases of the junction left unmatched. The germline gives CDR1 SEHNR, CDR2 FQNEAQ (reference sequence). The CDR3: CASSTGTGVSETQYF. Here the CDR3 DNA reads TGTGCCAGCAGCACCGGGACAGGGGTTTCAGAGACCCAGTACTTC. The full variable domain, completed using reference TRBV7-9 and TRBJ2-5, is DTGVSQNPRHKITKRGQNVTFRCDPISEHNRLYWYRQTLGQGPEFLTYFQNEAQLEKSRLLSDRFSAERPKGSFSTLEIQRTEQGDSAMYLCASSTGTGVSETQYFGPGTRLLVL.

V usage is TRBV4-3 and J usage is TRBJ2-3; the match to TRBD2 covers 10 bases. V shed 1 base, J shed 1 base, and the junction held 11 bases outside the gene matches. Germline CDR1 LGHNA, CDR2 YSLEER. The CDR3 totals 19 residues. In DNA, the CDR3 is TGCGCCAGCAGCCAAGTTCTGAGATCCCTAGCGGGGGGCACAGATACGCAGTATTTT. Translating gives CASSQVLRSLAGGTDTQYF.

This clone was observed a handful of times. The chain carries TRBV7-9 and TRBJ1-2, with a possible D match to TRBD1 (6 bases). The V and J ends lost 3 bases and 3 bases respectively, with 11 bases between them. Germline V gene lookup returns CDR1 SEHNR and CDR2 FQNEAQ (reference sequence). The CDR3 runs 14 residues. CDR3 coding DNA: TGTGCCAGCAGCTTCCAGGGGTTGGACTATGGCTACACCTTC. Protein product: CASSFQGLDYGYTF.

The J gene is TRBJ2-3, the V gene TRBV5-1; 7 nucleotides match TRBD2. The CDR3 has 18 residues. CDR1 and CDR2 (germline): SGHRS, YFSETQ. With V trimmed by 1 base and J by 0 bases, 11 bases remained unmatched. In nucleotides, the CDR3 is TGCGCCAGCAGCTTGTTGGGTATCGGGGGGATTAGCACAGATACGCAGTATTTT. Its translation: CASSLLGIGGISTDTQYF.

This clone appeared once. In DNA form, the CDR3 reads TGTGCCAGCAGGATTACACAGGGGGCCCAAGAGACCCAGTACTTC. As protein: CASRITQGAQETQYF. The chain links TRBV7-8 to TRBJ2-5; 9 bases agree with TRBD1. The CDR3 sequence is 15 residues long. The V gene end was trimmed by 6 bases and the J gene end by 1 base; junction bases not matched to a gene: 6. In germline, CDR1 is SGHVS, CDR2 FQNEAQ.

This clone was detected once. The chain recombines TRBV10-3 with TRBJ1-3; 7 bases are a match to TRBD1. This CDR3 has 16 residues. In germline, CDR1 is ENHRY, CDR2 SYGVKD. V dropped 0 bases and J dropped 2; count of bases not matched to a gene: 4. CDR3 in amino acids: CAISESWQGAGNTIYF. CDR3 bases: TGTGCCATCAGTGAGTCATGGCAGGGGGCTGGAAACACCATATATTTT.

The V call is TRBV9, the J call TRBJ2-3, with D possibly being TRBD2 (6 bases). Germline CDR1 reads SGDLS; CDR2 reads YYNGEE. The V and J ends lost 0 bases and 5 bases respectively, with 10 bases between them. The CDR3 runs 14 residues. CDR3 DNA: TGTGCCAGCAGCGTAGGTGCGGGGAGAGATACGCAGTATTTT. Amino acid sequence: CASSVGAGRDTQYF.

The J gene is TRBJ2-7, the V gene TRBV7-9; possible D gene TRBD2, 6 bases. The V end was cut by 1 base, the J end by 1 base, with 11 bases between. This CDR3 comprises 15 residues. Germline V lookup: CDR1 SEHNR, CDR2 FQNEAQ (reference sequence). Here the CDR3 reads CASSLGGGISYEQYF. As DNA, the CDR3 is TGTGCCAGCAGCTTAGGAGGCGGGATTTCCTACGAGCAGTACTTC.

J is TRBJ1-5 and V is TRBV2; D unclear. Trimming pared 6 bases from V and 0 bases from J, leaving 9 bases between. CDR1 and CDR2 from the germline V gene are SNHLY and FYNNEI. The CDR3 extends over 14 amino acids. CDR3 in amino acids: CASRGFYSNQPQHF. CDR3 in DNA: TGTGCCAGCAGGGGATTTTATAGCAATCAGCCCCAGCATTTT.

This chain joins TRBV7-2 and TRBJ2-7; D may be TRBD2 (5 bases). Germline lookup yields CDR1 SGHTA and CDR2 FQGNSA. Trimming pared 3 bases from V and 0 bases from J, leaving 12 bases between. This CDR3 comprises 15 residues. For the CDR3, the DNA is TGTGCCAGCAGCTTGAGTGTTGGGAGCTCCTACGAGCAGTACTTC. Translating gives CASSLSVGSSYEQYF.

This sequence joins TRBV18 and TRBJ2-2; D gene ambiguous. Between the trimmed V and J ends, which lost 0 bases and 7 bases, there was a span of 0 bases. The CDR3 contains 11 residues. Germline V lookup: CDR1 KGHSH, CDR2 LQKENI. The chain's CDR3 is CASSPPGELFF. DNA of the CDR3: TGTGCCAGCTCACCACCCGGGGAGCTGTTTTTT.

J is TRBJ2-7 and V is TRBV27, with 7 bases that match TRBD1. This CDR3 contains 14 residues. The germline V gene encodes CDR1 MNHEY and CDR2 SMNVEV (reference sequence). V shed 5 bases, J shed 4 bases, and the junction held 8 bases outside the gene matches. CDR3 DNA sequence: TGTGCCAGCAGTCCACGGACAGGACGATACGAGCAGTACTTC. Translated: CASSPRTGRYEQYF.

This chain connects TRBV2 to TRBJ1-2, with 7 bases lining up with TRBD1. V was pared by 7 bases and J by 8 bases, with 13 bases of the junction left unmatched. CDR1 and CDR2 (germline): SNHLY, FYNNEI. The CDR3 sequence is 14 residues long. CDR3 nucleotide sequence: TGTGCCAGCACCAGGGGCGGGAGGGGGCAAGGCTACACCTTC. This encodes CASTRGGRGQGYTF.

The chain carries TRBV5-1 and TRBJ1-1; possibly TRBD1 for D (5 bases). The V gene's germline CDR1 is SGHRS and CDR2 YFSETQ. The CDR3 extends over 13 amino acids. V gave up 2 bases and J gave up 7 bases, with 12 bases separating them. The CDR3 coding sequence is TGCGCCAGCAGCTTCGGGACGGGGGATGAAGCTTTCTTT. It yields the protein CASSFGTGDEAFF.

The chain recombines TRBV7-9 with TRBJ1-1; D unresolved. The CDR3 has 13 amino acids. CDR1 SEHNR and CDR2 FQNEAQ come from the germline V gene (reference sequence). V lost 5 bases and J 8 bases, leaving 15 bases between the germline ends. CDR3 amino acids: CASSVAGVTEAFF. The CDR3 region has the DNA TGTGCCAGCAGCGTCGCGGGAGTTACCGAAGCTTTCTTT.

V is TRBV6-4 and J is TRBJ1-5; 8 bases agree with TRBD1. Germline trimming cut 3 bases from V and 3 bases from J; bases unmatched to any gene: 4. Germline V gives CDR1 MRHNA, CDR2 SNTAGT. The CDR3 loop spans 15 amino acids. CDR3 residues: CASSEQGVPNQPQHF. CDR3 nucleotides: TGTGCCAGCAGTGAACAGGGGGTCCCCAATCAGCCCCAGCATTTT.

This chain joins TRBV4-1 and TRBJ2-7; D unresolved. V lost 1 base and J 3 bases, leaving 10 bases between the germline ends. The CDR3 contains 14 residues. The germline CDR1 and CDR2 sequences are MGHRA and YSYEKL. DNA for the CDR3: TGCGCCAGCAGCCAAGGGCAGAGAAACTACGAGCAGTACTTC. It is translated as CASSQGQRNYEQYF.

This chain connects TRBV27 to TRBJ2-2, with no clear D. Germline V gives CDR1 MNHEY, CDR2 SMNVEV (reference sequence). The V end was cut by 2 bases, the J end by 6 bases, with 4 bases between. The CDR3 is 12 residues long. The CDR3, as DNA: TGTGCCAGCAGTTTACTGTCCGGGGAGCTGTTTTTT. This translates into CASSLLSGELFF.